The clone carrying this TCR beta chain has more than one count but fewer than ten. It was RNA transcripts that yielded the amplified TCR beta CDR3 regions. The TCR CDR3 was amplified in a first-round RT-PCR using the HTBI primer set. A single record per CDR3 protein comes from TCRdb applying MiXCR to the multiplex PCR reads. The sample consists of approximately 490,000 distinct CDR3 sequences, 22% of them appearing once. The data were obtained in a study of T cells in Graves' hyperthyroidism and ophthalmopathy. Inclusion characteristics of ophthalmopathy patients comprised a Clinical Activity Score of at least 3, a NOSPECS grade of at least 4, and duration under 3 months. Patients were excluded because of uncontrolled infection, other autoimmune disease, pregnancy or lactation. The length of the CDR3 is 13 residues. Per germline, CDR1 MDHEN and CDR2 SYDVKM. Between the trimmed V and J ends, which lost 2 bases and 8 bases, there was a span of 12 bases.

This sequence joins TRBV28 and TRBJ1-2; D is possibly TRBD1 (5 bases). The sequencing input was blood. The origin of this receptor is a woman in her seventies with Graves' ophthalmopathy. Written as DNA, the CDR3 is TGTGCCAGCAGTTTAGCTGGGACCGGGGGCTACACCTTC. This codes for CASSLAGTGGYTF.